A selection of T cell receptor beta chains follows, all from one sample in a study of Ad26.COV2.S vaccination and SARS-CoV-2 variants. The method was immunoSEQ multiplex PCR; TCRdb's version includes in-frame clones alone and lacks a portion of them. This sample has about 410,000 clones; around nine tenths occur once, and the top ten carry around 2%. The source was peripheral blood, collected in a trial of Ad26.COV2.S vaccine versus placebo. The source of these receptors is a person between 18 and 59 years old who received the Ad26.COV2.S COVID-19 vaccine or a placebo. The conserved cysteine and the conserved F or W are not part of the CDR3 here.

>TRBJ1-1|TRBV6-6
ASSYGGTVAF
>TRBJ1-4|TRBV29-1
SAAGQGGEKLF
>TRBJ2-3|TRBV6-1
ASSDFSLTQY
>TRBJ2-3|TRBV20-1
SADGLS
>TRBJ2-1|TRBV4-2
ASSQEARDLQF
>TRBJ1-2|TRBV4-2
ASSQVGTGLLANYGYT
>TRBJ2-1|TRBV28
ASSPWGISYNEQF
>TRBJ2-3|TRBV15
ATSRDSPDTQY
>TRBJ1-2|TRBV5-1
ASSLGGGTSYGYT
>TRBJ2-7|TRBV7-9
ASSRSGNSYEQY
>TRBJ2-3|TRBV2
ASGTSSFRDTQY
>TRBJ2-7|TRBV3-1/TRBV3-2
ASSHSGGTNYEQY
>TRBJ2-1|TRBV12-5
ASGLVLTGNPPSTQF
>TRBJ2-5|TRBV5-1
ASRRQGGETQY
>TRBJ2-3|TRBV4-2
ASSQDTGGWGGSTDTQY
>TRBJ2-2|TRBV5-1
ASSFGGLAGTNTGELF
>TRBJ1-3|TRBV28
ASSLTPGSGNTIY
>TRBJ2-7|TRBV27
ASSLGGNSYEQY
>TRBJ2-6|TRBV28
ASSSGRRESGANVLT
>TRBJ2-4|TRBV5-4
ASSSNVESKNIQY
>TRBJ2-3|TRBV19
ASSIAPGLASTDTQY
>TRBJ2-7|TRBV5-8
ASSLVAYEQY
>TRBJ2-7|TRBV11-2
ASSLDGRRRADEQY
>TRBJ1-2|TRBV4-3
ASSQGRGQGYGYT
>TRBJ2-7|TRBV10-3
AISESSQGAPYEQY
>TRBJ2-7|TRBV28
ASNSQWRGSYEQY
>TRBJ2-7|TRBV27
ASRLAGADYEQY
>TRBJ2-5|TRBV28
ASSLPQAGVETQY
>TRBJ1-2|TRBV3-1/TRBV3-2
ASSQEAVEGERPVGYGYT
>TRBJ1-2|TRBV6-4
ASSRTGVVTIDGYT
>TRBJ2-2|TRBV7-3
ASSPRGHGELF
>TRBJ2-7|TRBV7-6
ASSLGAGSYEQY
>TRBJ1-1|TRBV28
ASRRGLNTEAF
>TRBJ2-7|TRBV28
ASSLTSGGTVSADEQY
>TRBJ2-7|TRBV7-9
ASSLGTSFGQY
>TRBJ2-1|TRBV18
ASSPALAGNANEQF
>TRBJ2-5|TRBV6-1
ASSESLARETQY
>TRBJ2-2|TRBV28
ASSPGIAGQNTGELF
>TRBJ1-2|TRBV18
ASSHRERGYT
>TRBJ1-1|TRBV3-1/TRBV3-2
ASSQEVSGSPEAF
>TRBJ2-6|TRBV3-1/TRBV3-2
ASSQGDLISGANVLT
>TRBJ2-1|TRBV6-5
ASALSSFPVYEQF
>TRBJ2-3|TRBV9
ASSRHTDTQY
>TRBJ2-7|TRBV7-3
ASSSRLAGGLSEQY
>TRBJ1-1|TRBV5-4
ASSFGSRALREPF
>TRBJ1-5|TRBV28
ATRGSGQPQH
>TRBJ1-1|TRBV3-1/TRBV3-2
ASSQSVVGTEAF
>TRBJ2-2|TRBV7-6
ASSSREAGELF
>TRBJ2-2|TRBV28
ASKYTGELF
>TRBJ2-1|TRBV19
ASSIDERPSYNEQF
>TRBJ2-5|TRBV29-1
SAGLANQETQY
>TRBJ1-2|TRBV5-1
ASSLSAGGGFGYT
>TRBJ2-7|TRBV5-1
ASSLGGKNSYEQY
>TRBJ2-1|TRBV10-3
AIRGSQGLGSNEQF
>TRBJ1-3|TRBV4-1
ASSQGIAGPLSGNTIY